Shown below are 3 T cell receptor beta chains from a single sample sequenced in a study of blood T cell repertoires in COVID-19. TCRdb's copy holds only in-frame clones and misses some; the assay was immunoSEQ multiplex PCR. The sample holds 53,000 or so clones; roughly 88% are singletons and the top ten take around 2.9%. Sample: peripheral blood. The source of these receptors is a man aged 80 or over with acute or convalescent COVID-19.

This chain links TRBV9 with TRBJ2-3; 11 positions match TRBD2. The ends lost 4 bases at V and 3 bases at J; junction bases unmatched: 7. The germline V gene encodes CDR1 SGDLS and CDR2 YYNGEE. The CDR3 is made up of 16 amino acids. CDR3 in amino acids: CASSSSPSGGTDTQYF. The CDR3 nucleotides are TGTGCCAGCAGCTCGAGTCCTAGCGGGGGGACAGATACGCAGTATTTT.

J is TRBJ2-5 and V is TRBV5-1, with D tentatively TRBD2 (6 bases). V lost 3 bases to trimming and J lost 2 bases, with 11 bases between them. CDR1 is SGHRS, CDR2 YFSETQ, per germline. The CDR3 spans 14 residues. In DNA form, the CDR3 reads TGCGCCAGCAGCTCGGGACTCCTTCAAGAGACCCAGTACTTC. Translation gives CASSSGLLQETQYF.

The chain couples TRBV7-9 to TRBJ2-7; D is possibly TRBD2 (6 bases). CDR3 length: 14 residues. V gave up 7 bases and J gave up 0 bases, with 13 bases separating them. The germline V gene encodes CDR1 SEHNR and CDR2 FQNEAQ (reference sequence). The CDR3 bases are TGTGCCAGCACTGGAGCGGGCCTCTCCTACGAGCAGTACTTC. This sequence encodes CASTGAGLSYEQYF.